The source of this TCR beta chain is a study of shared clonotypes between healthy human individuals. Turning to the study itself: The donor group consisted of a couple of women and a few men, aged 18 to 49.

Sorted-subset replicate PCRs used around 200 ng of genomic DNA. This amount corresponded to some 32,000 T cell genomes. Libraries were prepared by immunoSEQ multiplex PCR; TCRdb keeps only in-frame clonotypes and omits some of them. The profile shows about 1.1 million clones, 60% to 85% of them singletons. Regarding this clone: The antigen remains undetermined.

Overall study results and limits: It was only blood that was sampled, and tissue repertoires likely differ. Approximately 4.6% of naive CD4 clonotypes were shared across a few donors.

This clonotype was sampled from a man in his late teens or twenties in good health. Some clones in this sample may be carry-over from other donors' samples. Sequencing was performed on memory CD4+ T cells from PBMCs. The subset is: CD45RA-negative fraction.

CDR3 sequence (DNA): TGTGCTAGTGGTCCAGGGGCAGATACGCAGTATTTT. It yields the protein CASGPGADTQYF. The V call is TRBV12-5, the J call TRBJ2-3; possibly TRBD1 for D (6 bases). From germline, CDR1 is LGHNT and CDR2 FRNRAP. The V end lost 5 bases, the J end lost 4 bases, and 7 bases lay between the germline ends. This CDR3 spans 12 amino acids.